Listed below are T cell receptor beta chains from one sample, sequenced in a study of control samples from healthy donors and cancer patients. The protocol was immunoSEQ multiplex PCR, while the TCRdb copy is restricted to in-frame clones and leaves out a portion. Among approximately 150,000 clones listed, 94% were seen once. Sequenced: PBMCs. The receptor source for this set is a man aged 55 to 70 with colorectal cancer. The CDR3 runs from the conserved cysteine through the conserved F or W. A D gene is named only where the DNA matches it firmly. Size is stated for part of the rows, as once, few or many counts, or as a class when the clone is expanded.

-	TRBV11-3	TRBD2	TRBJ2-7	CASSLTTRRAGGASYEQYF	TGTGCCAGCAGCTTAACTACTCGGAGGGCGGGGGGCGCCTCCTACGAGCAGTACTTC
-	TRBV28	TRBD1	TRBJ2-5	CASSRDREETQYF	TGTGCCAGCAGCCGGGACAGGGAAGAGACCCAGTACTTC
-	TRBV6-5	TRBD1	TRBJ1-3	CASSLTGGNTIYF	TGTGCCAGCAGTTTGACAGGGGGAAACACCATATATTTT
-	TRBV6-1	-	TRBJ1-5	CASSEMGVRNQPQHF	TGTGCCAGCAGTGAAATGGGGGTTCGCAATCAGCCCCAGCATTTT
-	TRBV29-1	-	TRBJ1-3	CSVDGGTGNTIYF	TGCAGCGTTGATGGTGGGACTGGAAACACCATATATTTT
-	TRBV6-1	-	TRBJ1-2	CASSEQGRLPSYYGYTF	TGTGCCAGCAGTGAACAGGGGCGACTTCCTTCATACTATGGCTACACCTTC
-	TRBV5-4	-	TRBJ1-5	CASSFWQARDQPQHF	TGTGCCAGCAGCTTTTGGCAGGCGCGGGATCAGCCCCAGCATTTT
-	TRBV6-1	-	TRBJ2-3	CASSETGLFTDTQYF	TGTGCCAGCAGTGAAACCGGACTTTTCACAGATACGCAGTATTTT
-	TRBV6-2/TRBV6-3	-	TRBJ2-5	CASSYFRGETQYF	TGTGCCAGCAGTTACTTTCGGGGAGAGACCCAGTACTTC
-	TRBV7-2	TRBD1	TRBJ1-2	CASSPWTGGRDGYTF	TGTGCCAGCAGCCCGTGGACAGGGGGCAGGGATGGCTACACCTTC
-	TRBV6-6	-	TRBJ1-1	CASSYIENTEAFF	TGTGCCAGCAGTTACATCGAAAACACTGAAGCTTTCTTT
-	TRBV19	-	TRBJ2-6	CASATGSGANVLTF	TGTGCCAGCGCTACAGGGTCCGGGGCCAACGTCCTGACTTTC
-	TRBV14	-	TRBJ2-7	CASSQWDGAYEQYF	TGTGCCAGCAGCCAATGGGACGGAGCCTACGAGCAGTACTTC
-	TRBV2	-	TRBJ1-5	CASSTRSNQPQHF	TGTGCCAGCAGTACCCGAAGCAATCAGCCCCAGCATTTT
once	TRBV6-6	-	TRBJ1-3	CASSYSSGSGNTIYF	TGTGCCAGCAGTTACTCGAGCGGGTCTGGAAACACCATATATTTT
-	TRBV11-2	-	TRBJ2-7	CASSHRDSSYEQYF	TGTGCCAGCAGCCACAGGGACTCATCCTACGAGCAGTACTTC
-	TRBV5-1	-	TRBJ1-1	CASSLALVPARTFRGLRNTEAFF	TGCGCCAGCAGCTTGGCCTTGGTCCCTGCTCGAACTTTTCGGGGGCTAAGGAACACTGAAGCTTTCTTT
-	TRBV10-3	-	TRBJ2-1	CAIIVDNEQFF	TGTGCCATCATAGTAGACAATGAGCAGTTCTTC